This T cell receptor (beta chain) was obtained from a study of blood T cell repertoires in COVID-19. As for the study in general: Material from acute and convalescent COVID-19 was sourced from the United States, Italy and Spain. The analysed material was cDNA or gDNA that came from T cells, B-cell-depleted T cells, or PBMCs.

Per the original methods: Counts of nucleated cells, estimated from reference gene primer amplification, were obtained. Only in-frame clones appear in the TCRdb table, and some are missing; sequencing was by immunoSEQ multiplex PCR. The V and J calls and the clone size are those of that table, but D and trimming were determined from the DNA. The sample gives over 110,000 clones, about nine tenths of which show up once; around a quarter is in the top ten. The CDR3 is made up of 13 amino acids. Per germline, CDR1 MRHNA and CDR2 SNTAGT. The V end lost 4 bases, the J end lost 5 bases, and 11 bases lay between the germline ends.

The chain couples TRBV6-4 to TRBJ2-5; D possibly corresponds to TRBD1 (5 bases). Sequences were obtained from peripheral blood. The clonotype comes from a human donor in a cohort sampled during active COVID-19. The CDR3 region has the DNA TGTGCCAGCAGTGCCAACGCAGGGGAGACCCAGTACTTC. Translating it yields CASSANAGETQYF.